This T cell receptor (beta chain) was found in a study of blood T cell repertoires in COVID-19. This clone turned up a few times. Clones were sequenced by immunoSEQ multiplex PCR, and TCRdb holds only the in-frame ones, with some missing. The sample records 60,000 to 85,000 clones, just under 80% being singletons. Germline V gives CDR1 MNHEY, CDR2 SVGEGT. J lost 5 bases, V lost 1 base, and 5 bases had no gene match. The CDR3 length is 15 residues. The sample was peripheral blood. The clonotype comes from a woman aged 60 to 75 with acute or convalescent COVID-19. The genes are TRBV6-2 or TRBV6-3 and TRBJ1-5; 7 nucleotides agree with TRBD1. The CDR3 spells CASSYFRGTDQPQHF. In DNA form, the CDR3 reads TGTGCCAGCAGTTACTTCAGGGGGACGGATCAGCCCCAGCATTTT.